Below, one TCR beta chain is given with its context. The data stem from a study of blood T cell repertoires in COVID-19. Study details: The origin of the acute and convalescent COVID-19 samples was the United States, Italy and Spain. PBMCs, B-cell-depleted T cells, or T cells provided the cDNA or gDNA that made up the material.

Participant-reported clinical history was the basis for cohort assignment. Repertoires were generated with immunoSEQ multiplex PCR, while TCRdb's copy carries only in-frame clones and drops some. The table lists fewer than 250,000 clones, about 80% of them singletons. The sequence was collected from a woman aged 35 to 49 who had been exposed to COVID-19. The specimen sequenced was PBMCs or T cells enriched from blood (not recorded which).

The DNA of the CDR3 is TGCGCCAGCAGCCAATCCCCTAGCGGGGGGACCACCGGGGAGCTGTTTTTT. Protein: CASSQSPSGGTTGELFF. This chain uses TRBV4-1 with TRBJ2-2, with TRBD2 identical over 11 bases. The ends lost 2 bases at V and 4 bases at J; junction bases unmatched: 6. CDR3 size: 17 residues. Germline CDR1 MGHRA, CDR2 YSYEKL.